The 20 T cell receptor beta chains given below trace back to one sample, sequenced in a study of T cell responses to AZD1222 COVID-19 vaccine. The protocol was immunoSEQ multiplex PCR, while the TCRdb copy is restricted to in-frame clones and leaves out a portion. Among 250,000 to 300,000 clones listed, almost 95% were seen once. Sample: peripheral blood, taken 28 days after the second AZD1222 dose. Receptor source: an adult who received the AZD1222 COVID-19 vaccine.

This chain uses TRBV30 with TRBJ2-1; D not certain. The germline V and J ends were trimmed by 0 bases and 6 bases, with 12 bases remaining between them. Per germline, CDR1 GTSNPN and CDR2 SVGIG (reference sequence). CDR3 length equals 14 residues. The CDR3 DNA reads as TGTGCCTGGAGTGTACCAAACGGTCCCAATGAGCAGTTCTTC. Amino acids: CAWSVPNGPNEQFF.

This chain connects TRBV27 to TRBJ1-1; the match to TRBD1 covers 9 bases. Germline CDR1 is MNHEY and CDR2 is SMNVEV (reference sequence). V lost 5 bases, J lost 1 base, and 8 bases stayed unmatched. CDR3 size: 16 residues. CDR3 DNA: TGTGCCAGCAGTCGCTTGGGGACAGGGACGAACACTGAAGCTTTCTTT. This codes for CASSRLGTGTNTEAFF.

This chain uses TRBV5-1 with TRBJ2-2; D is unclear. Germline CDR1 and CDR2: SGHRS and YFSETQ. The V end lost 4 bases, the J end lost 5 bases, and 12 bases lay between the germline ends. This CDR3 comprises 14 residues. CDR3 sequence (DNA): TGCGCCAGCAGCCTGCCTCCGGTGACCGGGGAGCTGTTTTTT. It specifies CASSLPPVTGELFF.

The chain is built from TRBV6-2 or TRBV6-3 and TRBJ1-4, with 8 bases fitting TRBD1. Germline CDR1 is MNHEY and CDR2 is SVGEGT. V trimming: 5 bases; J trimming: 4 bases; junction bases outside the gene matches: 6. The CDR3 has 15 residues. This CDR3 reads CASSDRGGGNEKLFF. The CDR3 region has the DNA TGTGCCAGCAGTGACAGGGGAGGAGGTAATGAAAAACTGTTTTTT.

This clone has just one count. V gene TRBV28 combines with J gene TRBJ1-3; no clear D gene. This CDR3 contains 13 residues. CDR1 MDHEN and CDR2 SYDVKM come from the germline V gene. V shed 3 bases and J shed 0 bases, with 3 bases lying between them. The CDR3 spells CASSFLSGNTIYF. The CDR3 bases are TGTGCCAGCAGTTTTCTCTCTGGAAACACCATATATTTT.

This clone was recorded once. This chain uses TRBV5-5 with TRBJ2-7, with D perhaps matching TRBD1 (7 bases). CDR3 length: 16 amino acids. V was clipped by 0 bases and J by 5 bases, with 18 bases between them. Germline V lookup: CDR1 SGHKS, CDR2 YYEKEE (reference sequence). CDR3 sequence (DNA): TGTGCCAGCAGCTTGGCTCCAGGGGGGCGTGAAAACGAGCAGTACTTC. Protein product: CASSLAPGGRENEQYF.

This clone showed up just once. The chain links TRBV3-1 (or the pseudogene TRBV3-2) to TRBJ2-5; D may correspond to TRBD1 or TRBD2 (5 bases each). This CDR3 is built from 15 residues. V was trimmed by 0 bases and J by 4 bases, leaving 12 bases between them. CDR1 is LGHDT, CDR2 YNNKEL, per germline (reference sequence). CDR3 region: CASSQDRGVAETQYF. The CDR3 bases are TGTGCCAGCAGCCAAGACCGGGGCGTCGCAGAGACCCAGTACTTC.

V and J are TRBV10-3 and TRBJ2-7; D perhaps matches TRBD2 (7 bases). CDR3 size: 15 residues. The V end was cut by 4 bases, the J end by 3 bases, with 16 bases between. Germline loops: CDR1 ENHRY, CDR2 SYGVKD. The CDR3 loop is CAISGGGLADYEQYF. CDR3 nucleotide sequence: TGTGCCATCAGTGGGGGGGGGCTAGCGGACTACGAGCAGTACTTC.

The gene calls are TRBV19 and TRBJ1-2; perhaps TRBD1 as D (5 bases). The germline V and J ends were trimmed by 7 bases and 0 bases, with 15 bases remaining between them. The CDR3 is made up of 15 amino acids. Germline lookup yields CDR1 LNHDA and CDR2 SQIVND (reference sequence). The DNA of the CDR3 is TGTGCCAGTAAATCGGAGGGGACTACTAACTATGGCTACACCTTC. Amino acids: CASKSEGTTNYGYTF.

This chain links TRBV28 with TRBJ1-1; no firm D call. In germline, CDR1 is MDHEN, CDR2 SYDVKM. The CDR3 contains 12 residues. Deletions cut 3 bases from V and 7 bases from J, with 9 bases between. The CDR3 protein is CASSFRSYEAFF. The CDR3 coding sequence is TGTGCCAGCAGTTTTAGGTCATATGAAGCTTTCTTT.

The chain employs TRBV7-3 and TRBJ2-1; D gene uncertain. CDR1 and CDR2 (germline): SGHTA, FQGTGA. V was trimmed by 2 bases and J by 5 bases, leaving 7 bases between them. CDR3 length: 13 residues. The CDR3 nucleotides read TGTGCCAGCAGCTTAGCCGCACACAATGAGCAGTTCTTC. Protein sequence: CASSLAAHNEQFF.

The V and J genes are TRBV2 and TRBJ2-5, with unresolved D. CDR1 and CDR2 (germline): SNHLY, FYNNEI. The CDR3 runs 13 residues. Trimming shortened V by 7 bases and J by 1 base, and 10 bases separated the two germline ends. This CDR3 reads CASNFRVQETQYF. CDR3 DNA sequence: TGTGCCAGCAACTTCCGGGTCCAAGAGACCCAGTACTTC. The full variable domain, rest sourced from reference TRBV2 and TRBJ2-5, is EPEVTQTPSHQVTQMGQEVILRCVPISNHLYFYWYRQILGQKVEFLVSFYNNEISEKSEIFDDQFSVERPDGSNFTLKIRSTKLEDSAMYFCASNFRVQETQYFGPGTRLLVL.

The genes are TRBV13 and TRBJ1-3, with D tentatively TRBD1 (5 bases). The CDR3 extends over 15 amino acids. Deletions cut 0 bases from V and 2 bases from J, with 8 bases between. Germline CDR1 and CDR2: PRHDT and FYEKMQ (reference sequence). CDR3 coding DNA: TGTGCCAGCAGCTTAGGGTCGGGGGCTGGAAACACCATATATTTT. It yields the protein CASSLGSGAGNTIYF.

The J gene is TRBJ1-2, the V gene TRBV24-1; TRBD1 matches 8 bases. The CDR3 covers 12 residues. Trimming removed 7 bases from V and 6 bases from J; junction bases left unmatched: 3. The V gene's germline CDR1 is KGHDR and CDR2 SFDVKD. The CDR3 DNA sequence: TGTGCCACCAGCGACAGGGGTGATGGCTACACCTTC. Its protein product is CATSDRGDGYTF.

This chain uses TRBV28 with TRBJ2-7; a possible D gene is TRBD2 (6 bases). The CDR3 spans 14 residues. The germline gives CDR1 MDHEN, CDR2 SYDVKM. Trimming took 2 bases from V and 1 from J, leaving 9 bases between them. The CDR3 DNA sequence: TGTGCCAGCAGTTTACGCGGGATTTCCTACGAGCAGTACTTC. Amino acids: CASSLRGISYEQYF.

The genes are TRBV28 and TRBJ1-5, with D possibly TRBD1 on 5 matching bases. Trimming removed 3 bases from V and 7 bases from J, with 13 bases in between. CDR3 length equals 14 residues. Germline values: CDR1 MDHEN, CDR2 SYDVKM. The CDR3 bases are TGTGCCAGCAGTTTCCGAGGGGCCAGGCAGCCCCAGCATTTT. This sequence encodes CASSFRGARQPQHF.

The rearrangement joins TRBV6-2 or TRBV6-3 to TRBJ1-1; D gene ambiguous. The CDR3 runs to 13 residues. Germline V gene sequence: CDR1 MNHEY, CDR2 SVGEGT. The V and J ends lost 6 bases and 1 base respectively, with 9 bases between them. The CDR3 DNA is TGTGCCAGCAGCCCCGAGGCGAACACTGAAGCTTTCTTT. Its protein product is CASSPEANTEAFF.

This sequence joins TRBV3-1 (or the pseudogene TRBV3-2) and TRBJ1-1; TRBD1 is a possible D gene (6 bases). Trimming removed 8 bases from V and 8 bases from J, with 15 bases in between. Germline lookup yields CDR1 LGHDT and CDR2 YNNKEL (reference sequence). The CDR3 is made up of 12 amino acids. Here the CDR3 reads CASWGGLAEAFF. In DNA, the CDR3 is TGTGCCAGCTGGGGGGGCCTTGCGGAAGCTTTCTTT.

This chain connects TRBV9 to TRBJ1-2; 8 nucleotides line up with TRBD1. CDR1 SGDLS and CDR2 YYNGEE come from the germline V gene. With 2 bases clipped from V and 6 bases from J, the junction kept 6 bases outside the gene matches. This CDR3 comprises 14 residues. CDR3 coding DNA: TGTGCCAGCAGCGTTGGACAGGGCGGGAATGGCTACACCTTC. Translated: CASSVGQGGNGYTF.

The V gene is TRBV6-2 or TRBV6-3, the J gene TRBJ2-5, with D hard to call. V lost 4 bases and J lost 5, with 8 bases in between. The germline V gene encodes CDR1 MNHEY and CDR2 SVGEGT. The CDR3 contains 12 residues. The CDR3 bases are TGTGCCAGCAGTTCAACACGGGAGACCCAGTACTTC. Translating it yields CASSSTRETQYF.